This T cell receptor (beta chain) derives from a study of blood T cells in healthy people across ages. V gave up 6 bases and J gave up 6 bases, with 11 bases separating them. Germline CDR1 SGHAT, CDR2 FQNNGV. This CDR3 spans 13 amino acids. With a J-beta primer mix and a sample-barcoded 5' primer, a second PCR ran roughly 6 to 11 cycles. MiXCR was run by TCRdb on the 5' RACE reads, yielding one entry per CDR3 protein. The sample has some 1 million distinct CDR3 sequences; 35% to 50% are singletons. The sequencing sample was made of blood. The chain combines TRBV11-2 with TRBJ2-2; D possibly corresponds to TRBD1 (5 bases). The TCR originated in a woman aged 60 to 75 in good health. CDR3 residues: CASRGRVAGELFF. In DNA form, the CDR3 reads TGTGCCAGCAGGGGCAGGGTGGCCGGGGAGCTGTTTTTT.